This is a list of T cell receptor beta chains from one sample in a study. TCRdb reprocessed the 5' RACE reads with MiXCR, giving one entry per CDR3 protein. The data hold tens of thousands of distinct CDR3 sequences, with 17% observed a single time. Material for sequencing was naive CD4+ T cells sorted from blood. The source is a female donor with breast cancer. CDR3s include the opening cysteine and the closing phenylalanine or tryptophan. Each record gives: D gene, CDR3 length, J gene, clone size, V gene, CDR3 protein, CDR3 DNA. The D gene is left open where the match is weak. Size tells how often a clone was seen (once, few, many) or the class of an expanded clone, and some rows leave it out.

TRBD2 | 14 | TRBJ2-7 | few | TRBV4-1 | CASRHPGLANEQYF | TGCGCCAGCAGGCACCCGGGACTAGCGAACGAGCAGTACTTC
. | 17 | TRBJ1-2 | few | TRBV4-2 | CASSQVSEDGTRSGYTF | TGTGCCAGCAGCCAGGTATCTGAGGACGGGACGAGAAGTGGCTACACCTTC
. | 14 | TRBJ2-3 | few | TRBV28 | CASTSGFFTDTQYF | TGTGCCAGCACTTCAGGTTTCTTCACAGATACGCAGTATTTT
TRBD2 | 16 | TRBJ2-3 | few | TRBV10-1 | CASKGRAGETTDTQYF | TGCGCCAGCAAGGGGCGAGCGGGAGAGACCACAGATACGCAGTATTTT
. | 16 | TRBJ1-5 | . | TRBV20-1 | CSASRGWLQWGQPQHF | TGCAGTGCTAGTCGGGGATGGTTACAGTGGGGTCAGCCCCAGCATTTT
TRBD2 | 15 | TRBJ2-1 | . | TRBV7-2 | CASSLGPSGRDEQFF | TGTGCCAGCAGCTTAGGGCCTAGCGGGAGAGATGAGCAGTTCTTC
. | 11 | TRBJ2-5 | few | TRBV20-1 | CSASSQETQYF | TGCAGTGCGTCCAGCCAAGAGACCCAGTACTTC
. | 13 | TRBJ2-7 | . | TRBV7-8 | CASSLGVGAAQYF | TGTGCCAGCAGCTTAGGGGTTGGGGCTGCGCAGTACTTC
TRBD1 | 14 | TRBJ2-4 | few | TRBV7-2 | CASSYQQGKNIQYF | TGTGCCAGCAGCTACCAACAGGGGAAAAACATTCAGTACTTC
. | 13 | TRBJ2-2 | few | TRBV9 | CASSPSLTGELFF | TGTGCCAGCAGCCCGTCTCTCACCGGGGAGCTGTTTTTT
. | 13 | TRBJ2-5 | few | TRBV5-6 | CASSLGGDETQYF | TGTGCCAGCAGCTTGGGAGGGGATGAGACCCAGTACTTC
. | 17 | TRBJ2-3 | many | TRBV4-1 | CASSQNLRGGSTDTQYF | TGCGCCAGCAGCCAAAATTTGCGAGGGGGTAGCACAGATACGCAGTATTTT
TRBD1 | 14 | TRBJ1-5 | few | TRBV2 | CASSTQGGNQPQHF | TGTGCCAGCAGTACACAGGGGGGAAATCAGCCCCAGCATTTT
. | 16 | TRBJ2-4 | many | TRBV4-1 | CASSQDMLGVQNIQYF | TGCGCCAGCAGCCAAGATATGTTAGGGGTCCAAAACATTCAGTACTTC
. | 14 | TRBJ2-7 | . | TRBV7-2 | CASNSSGTTYEQYF | TGTGCCAGCAATTCCTCGGGGACGACCTACGAGCAGTACTTC
TRBD1 | 14 | TRBJ2-3 | many | TRBV7-9 | CASSLASGQGAQYF | TGTGCCAGCAGCTTAGCTTCCGGCCAGGGGGCGCAGTATTTT
TRBD1 | 12 | TRBJ1-1 | many | TRBV20-1 | CSASAGGHQAFF | TGCAGTGCTTCGGCAGGGGGCCATCAAGCTTTCTTT
. | 15 | TRBJ1-2 | . | TRBV10-3 | CAISERNTGNLDYTF | TGTGCCATCAGTGAGCGAAATACAGGGAATCTTGACTACACCTTC
TRBD2 | 15 | TRBJ2-1 | many | TRBV7-6 | CASSFGGLTNNEQFF | TGTGCCAGCAGCTTCGGGGGGTTGACCAACAATGAGCAGTTCTTC
TRBD1 | 16 | TRBJ2-4 | few | TRBV12-3/TRBV12-4 | CASSSGQGEIKNIQYF | TGTGCCAGCAGTTCCGGACAGGGGGAAATCAAAAACATTCAGTACTTC
. | 15 | TRBJ1-1 | few | TRBV20-1 | CSAAPRTGRRTEAFF | TGCAGTGCTGCGCCTCGGACGGGAAGGCGCACTGAAGCTTTCTTT
. | 16 | TRBJ2-2 | many | TRBV5-4 | CASSLGPVASTGELFF | TGTGCCAGCAGCTTAGGCCCAGTAGCTTCCACCGGGGAGCTGTTTTTT
. | 12 | TRBJ2-1 | few | TRBV6-2/TRBV6-3 | CASSSLGSKQFF | TGTGCCAGCAGTTCCCTGGGGAGCAAGCAGTTCTTC
. | 13 | TRBJ2-5 | many | TRBV7-2 | CASSFTSKETQYF | TGTGCCAGCAGCTTCACTAGCAAAGAGACCCAGTACTTC
TRBD1 | 18 | TRBJ1-1 | many | TRBV7-6 | CASSPEWTGAFLNTEAFF | TGTGCCAGCAGCCCCGAATGGACAGGGGCCTTCTTGAACACTGAAGCTTTCTTT
. | 13 | TRBJ2-3 | . | TRBV5-1 | CASSLPPTDTQYF | TGCGCCAGCAGCTTACCTCCCACAGATACGCAGTATTTT
TRBD1 | 16 | TRBJ1-6 | few | TRBV7-2 | CASSLVGGQGNSPLHF | TGTGCCAGCAGCTTAGTTGGGGGACAGGGGAATTCACCCCTCCACTTT
TRBD1 | 17 | TRBJ2-6 | few | TRBV5-5 | CASSSGQGNSGANVLTF | TGTGCCAGCAGCTCAGGACAGGGAAACTCTGGGGCCAACGTCCTGACTTTC
TRBD1 | 16 | TRBJ1-6 | few | TRBV5-1 | CASSLLPQGDRSPLHF | TGCGCCAGCAGCTTGTTGCCTCAGGGGGATAGGTCACCCCTCCACTTT
. | 16 | TRBJ1-6 | few | TRBV9 | CASSVAGTRGESPLHF | TGTGCCAGCAGCGTAGCCGGGACCAGGGGAGAGTCACCCCTCCACTTT
. | 13 | TRBJ1-5 | . | TRBV19 | CASSIRRDQPQHF | TGTGCCAGTAGTATCAGGAGGGATCAGCCCCAGCATTTT
TRBD1 | 12 | TRBJ1-1 | . | TRBV12-3/TRBV12-4 | CASSFTGDEAFF | TGTGCCAGCAGTTTCACAGGGGATGAAGCTTTCTTT
TRBD2 | 15 | TRBJ2-5 | few | TRBV5-1 | CASSLLLADQETQYF | TGCGCCAGCAGCTTGTTACTAGCGGACCAAGAGACCCAGTACTTC
. | 14 | TRBJ1-5 | few | TRBV6-4 | CASSSRGGQQPQHF | TGTGCCAGCAGTTCCCGGGGGGGGCAACAGCCCCAGCATTTT
TRBD1 | 15 | TRBJ1-5 | . | TRBV3-1 | CASSRRQGFNQPQHF | TGTGCCAGCAGTCGCCGACAGGGATTCAATCAGCCCCAGCATTTT
. | 12 | TRBJ2-1 | many | TRBV28 | CASSKAGNEQFF | TGTGCCAGCAGCAAAGCAGGGAATGAGCAGTTCTTC
. | 13 | TRBJ2-1 | many | TRBV7-2 | CASSSYINNEQFF | TGTGCCAGCAGCTCGTATATTAACAATGAGCAGTTCTTC
TRBD1 | 18 | TRBJ2-6 | few | TRBV5-1 | CASSPGQGVSSGANVLTF | TGCGCCAGCAGCCCGGGACAGGGGGTTTCCTCTGGGGCCAACGTCCTGACTTTC
. | 13 | TRBJ1-1 | many | TRBV28 | CASSRRRNTEAFF | TGTGCCAGCTCCCGGCGGAGGAACACTGAAGCTTTCTTT
TRBD2 | 15 | TRBJ2-1 | medium-sized | TRBV7-9 | CASSVPGLGNNEQFF | TGTGCCAGCAGCGTCCCGGGACTAGGGAACAATGAGCAGTTCTTC
TRBD2 | 17 | TRBJ2-3 | . | TRBV20-1 | CSARKRMTSGSVDTQYF | TGCAGTGCTAGGAAGCGAATGACTAGCGGGAGTGTGGATACGCAGTATTTT
. | 17 | TRBJ2-6 | few | TRBV6-1 | CASRGLSGRAGANVLTF | TGTGCCAGCAGGGGACTTTCCGGGCGGGCGGGGGCCAACGTCCTGACTTTC
. | 16 | TRBJ2-1 | medium-sized | TRBV5-1 | CASSHRELLSRNEQFF | TGCGCCAGCAGCCACCGGGAGTTGTTATCGCGCAATGAGCAGTTCTTC
. | 13 | TRBJ1-4 | . | TRBV5-1 | CASGPGPNEKLFF | TGCGCCAGCGGTCCGGGACCTAATGAAAAACTGTTTTTT
. | 15 | TRBJ1-1 | few | TRBV7-2 | CASSLEGGLGTEAFF | TGTGCCAGCAGCTTAGAGGGGGGGCTGGGCACTGAAGCTTTCTTT
. | 12 | TRBJ2-3 | few | TRBV5-4 | CASSVPADTQYF | TGTGCCAGCAGCGTCCCCGCAGATACGCAGTATTTT
. | 15 | TRBJ2-7 | . | TRBV28 | CASSSPGKETYEQYF | TGTGCCAGCAGCTCCCCGGGGAAGGAGACCTACGAGCAGTACTTC
TRBD1 | 14 | TRBJ2-7 | many | TRBV5-1 | CASSAGGQGYEQYF | TGCGCCAGCAGCGCAGGCGGACAGGGGTACGAGCAGTACTTC